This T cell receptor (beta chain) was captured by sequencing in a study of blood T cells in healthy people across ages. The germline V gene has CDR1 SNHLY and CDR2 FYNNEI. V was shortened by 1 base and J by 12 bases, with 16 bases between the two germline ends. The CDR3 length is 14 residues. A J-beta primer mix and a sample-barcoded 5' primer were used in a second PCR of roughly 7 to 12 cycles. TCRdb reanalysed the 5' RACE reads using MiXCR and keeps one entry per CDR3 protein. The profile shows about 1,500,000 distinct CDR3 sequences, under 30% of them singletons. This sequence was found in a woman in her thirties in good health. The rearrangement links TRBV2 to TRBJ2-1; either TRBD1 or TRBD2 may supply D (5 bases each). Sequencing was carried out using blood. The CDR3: CASSEVGTLGRQFF. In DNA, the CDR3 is TGTGCCAGCAGTGAAGTGGGAACTCTGGGACGGCAGTTCTTC.